One sample yielded the 29 T cell receptor beta chains listed below, sequenced in a study of cytomegalovirus exposure and HLA in healthy donors. Some clones are missing from TCRdb's copy, which holds only in-frame ones; the method was immunoSEQ multiplex PCR. The sample lists roughly 250,000 clones; around 87% were seen once. The sample was PBMCs. These receptors were taken from a woman aged 18-30 years in good health and CMV-seronegative.

The rearrangement links TRBV27 to TRBJ2-7; 7 bases line up with TRBD1. The germline gives CDR1 MNHEY, CDR2 SMNVEV (reference sequence). Unmatched junction bases numbered 9, after V lost 6 bases and J lost 1 base. CDR3 length: 15 residues. As DNA, the CDR3 is TGTGCCAGCAGCTACGCACAGGGGTGGTCCTACGAGCAGTACTTC. Translated, it gives CASSYAQGWSYEQYF.

The V call is TRBV27, the J call TRBJ2-5; 7 nucleotides line up with TRBD2. Unmatched junction bases numbered 5, after V lost 1 base and J lost 3 bases. This CDR3 contains 15 residues. In germline, CDR1 is MNHEY, CDR2 SMNVEV (reference sequence). The CDR3 spells CASSLWASGEETQYF. The CDR3 DNA sequence: TGTGCCAGCAGTTTATGGGCTAGCGGCGAAGAGACCCAGTACTTC.

V and J are TRBV7-6 and TRBJ1-1; D may be TRBD1 (5 bases). Germline V gives CDR1 SGHVS, CDR2 FNYEAQ. V was pared by 5 bases and J by 2 bases, with 9 bases between. The CDR3 runs 13 residues. The CDR3 DNA sequence: TGTGCCAGCAGCCTCTGGACAAACACTGAAGCTTTCTTT. This gives the protein CASSLWTNTEAFF. The complete variable domain, with remaining parts taken from reference TRBV7-6 and TRBJ1-1, reads GAGVSQSPRYKVTKRGQDVALRCDPISGHVSLYWYRQALGQGPEFLTYFNYEAQQDKSGLPNDRFSAERPEGSISTLTIQRTEQRDSAMYRCASSLWTNTEAFFGQGTRLTVV.

This chain links TRBV28 with TRBJ2-7; 8 bases map to TRBD2. V was clipped by 6 bases and J by 7 bases; unmatched bases: 14. The germline CDR1 and CDR2 sequences are MDHEN and SYDVKM. The CDR3 spans 15 residues. Here the CDR3 DNA reads TGTGCCAGCAGACCCGGGGGAGCGGGGGCGAAGGAGCAGTACGTC. Residues: CASRPGGAGAKEQYV.

This chain joins TRBV15 and TRBJ1-1; 7 bases fit TRBD1. The CDR3 is 14 amino acids. CDR1 and CDR2 from the germline V gene are LNHNV and YYDKDF (reference sequence). Trimming removed 0 bases from V and 11 bases from J; junction bases left unmatched: 9. The CDR3 DNA is TGTGCCACCAGCAGAGATTCCAGGGGGTATGAGGCTTTCTTT. Its protein is CATSRDSRGYEAFF.

This rearrangement joins TRBV12-2 to TRBJ2-2; TRBD2 is the table's D call, not checked against the DNA. TRBV12-2 corresponds to a pseudogene. There are 17 residues in the CDR3. CDR3 in amino acids: CASRRTSGGLNTGELFF. In nucleotides, the CDR3 is TGTGCAAGTCGCAGGACTAGCGGGGGCCTGAACACCGGGGAGCTGTTTTTT.

The CDR3 spells CSVDVTGGPRNEQFF. The CDR3 coding sequence is TGCAGCGTTGATGTAACGGGGGGGCCTCGGAATGAGCAGTTCTTC. The J gene is TRBJ2-1, the V gene TRBV29-1; 8 bases are a match to TRBD2. Trimming removed 3 bases from V and 7 bases from J; junction bases left unmatched: 11. CDR1 and CDR2 from the germline V gene are SQVTM and ANQGSEA. CDR3 size: 15 residues.

V gene TRBV7-2 combines with J gene TRBJ2-7, with 10 positions matching TRBD1. The CDR3 extends over 18 amino acids. Germline V gives CDR1 SGHTA, CDR2 FQGNSA. V gave up 0 bases and J gave up 3 bases; unmatched junction bases: 11. The CDR3, as DNA: TGTGCCAGCAGCTTAGCCCCCGGAAGACAGGGGGCTTACTACGAGCAGTACTTC. Translation: CASSLAPGRQGAYYEQYF.

This clone was seen once. CDR3 sequence reads: CASSIHEGWAEAFF. The DNA of the CDR3 is TGTGCCAGCAGCATTCACGAGGGTTGGGCTGAAGCTTTCTTT. The chain joins TRBV5-4 to TRBJ1-1, with D unclear. Germline loops: CDR1 SGHNT, CDR2 YYREEE (reference sequence). The CDR3 covers 14 residues. V was shortened by 4 bases and J by 6 bases, with 16 bases between the two germline ends. The whole variable domain, remainder taken from reference TRBV5-4 and TRBJ1-1, is ETGVTQSPTHLIKTRGQQVTLRCSSQSGHNTVSWYQQALGQGPQFIFQYYREEENGRGNFPPRFSGLQFPNYSSELNVNALELDDSALYLCASSIHEGWAEAFFGQGTRLTVV.

The chain uses TRBV14 and TRBJ2-3, with 8 bases fitting TRBD1. Trimming at V came to 7 bases and at J to 4 bases, leaving 10 bases not matched to a gene. The CDR3 has 15 amino acids. CDR1 SGHDN and CDR2 FVKESK come from the germline V gene. The CDR3 bases are TGTGCCAGCACCCCAGGACAGGGAATTTCAGATACGCAGTATTTT. It encodes CASTPGQGISDTQYF.

The V and J genes are TRBV14 and TRBJ1-1; 7 nucleotides agree with TRBD1. The CDR3 extends over 13 amino acids. Germline V gene data show CDR1 as SGHDN and CDR2 as FVKESK. The trim removed 8 bases at V and 5 bases at J, leaving 8 bases unmatched. The CDR3 sequence: CASRPRGWTEAFF. In DNA, the CDR3 is TGTGCCAGCCGACCCAGGGGGTGGACTGAAGCTTTCTTT. The whole variable domain, filled in from reference TRBV14 and TRBJ1-1, reads EAGVTQFPSHSVIEKGQTVTLRCDPISGHDNLYWYRRVMGKEIKFLLHFVKESKQDESGMPNNRFLAERTGGTYSTLKVQPAELEDSGVYFCASRPRGWTEAFFGQGTRLTVV.

The genes are TRBV5-1 and TRBJ2-1; 10 bases are a match to TRBD2. Germline trimming cut 4 bases from V and 2 bases from J; bases unmatched to any gene: 6. The germline V gene has CDR1 SGHRS and CDR2 YFSETQ. The CDR3 totals 16 residues. DNA for the CDR3: TGCGCCAGCAGCCTAAGCGGGGGGGTCCCCTACAATGAGCAGTTCTTC. Protein product: CASSLSGGVPYNEQFF.

The rearrangement links TRBV19 to TRBJ1-4; D ambiguous. Germline V gene lookup returns CDR1 LNHDA and CDR2 SQIVND (reference sequence). Trimming cost V 1 base and J 5 bases, with 8 bases left between them. The CDR3 length is 14 residues. For the CDR3, the DNA is TGTGCCAGTAGTATAGGAGGGAGAAATGAAAAACTGTTTTTT. Its translation: CASSIGGRNEKLFF.

The chain employs TRBV28 and TRBJ2-7; TRBD2 is a possible D gene (5 bases). There are 12 residues in the CDR3. The V end lost 4 bases, the J end lost 6 bases, and 10 bases lay between the germline ends. The germline gives CDR1 MDHEN, CDR2 SYDVKM. Here the CDR3 DNA reads TGTGCCAGCAGTTGGCCCCGGGGCGAGCAGTACTTC. It codes for CASSWPRGEQYF.

The rearrangement uses TRBV7-6 and TRBJ2-1, with D hard to call. This CDR3 has 15 amino acids. V was clipped by 1 base and J by 0 bases, with 7 bases between them. Germline CDR1 and CDR2: SGHVS and FNYEAQ. CDR3 nucleotides: TGTGCCAGCAGCTTAGTGTTAGACTCCTACAATGAGCAGTTCTTC. Its protein is CASSLVLDSYNEQFF. The full variable domain, with the rest looked up from reference TRBV7-6 and TRBJ2-1, is GAGVSQSPRYKVTKRGQDVALRCDPISGHVSLYWYRQALGQGPEFLTYFNYEAQQDKSGLPNDRFSAERPEGSISTLTIQRTEQRDSAMYRCASSLVLDSYNEQFFGPGTRLTVL.

The chain is built from TRBV4-3 and TRBJ1-1; 7 bases map to TRBD1. The germline V gene encodes CDR1 LGHNA and CDR2 YSLEER. This CDR3 is 14 amino acids long. The junction had 7 bases not matched to a gene; V was cut back by 4 bases and J by 5 bases. The CDR3 loop reads CASSLRGAFTEAFF. The CDR3, as DNA: TGCGCCAGCAGCCTCAGGGGGGCTTTTACTGAAGCTTTCTTT.

The chain recombines TRBV27 with TRBJ1-2; D uncertain. The germline CDR1 and CDR2 sequences are MNHEY and SMNVEV (reference sequence). This CDR3 region has 15 residues. Trimming pared 2 bases from V and 8 bases from J, leaving 18 bases between. The CDR3 DNA follows: TGTGCCAGCAGTTTAATTTTCTCGGGGTTTCGCGGCTACACCTTC. Protein sequence: CASSLIFSGFRGYTF.

The chain has TRBV6-1 and TRBJ2-1; D not certain. Germline V lookup: CDR1 MNHNS, CDR2 SASEGT. The CDR3 spans 15 residues. The ends were cut back, 3 bases at V and 0 bases at J, with 9 bases in the middle. CDR3 in amino acids: CASSDLRYSYNEQFF. The CDR3 DNA sequence: TGTGCCAGCAGTGACCTGAGATACTCCTACAATGAGCAGTTCTTC.

The chain employs TRBV27 and TRBJ1-5, with D tentatively TRBD1 (5 bases). Deletions cut 0 bases from V and 7 bases from J, with 10 bases between. The CDR3 contains 14 residues. Germline assignment: CDR1 MNHEY and CDR2 SMNVEV (reference sequence). The CDR3 is CASSLSPRGQPQHF. The CDR3 DNA follows: TGTGCCAGCAGTTTATCGCCTCGGGGGCAGCCCCAGCATTTT.

The chain is built from TRBV7-9 and TRBJ1-1; D may be TRBD1 (5 bases). Germline CDR1 SEHNR, CDR2 FQNEAQ (reference sequence). The V end lost 5 bases, the J end lost 8 bases, and 9 bases lay between the germline ends. The CDR3 loop spans 11 amino acids. The CDR3 DNA reads TGTGCCAGCAGCCAGCGGGGGGAAGCTTTCTTT. Translation gives CASSQRGEAFF.

There are a few counts of this clone. This chain joins TRBV7-9 and TRBJ1-1; 9 bases match TRBD1. Germline loops: CDR1 SEHNR, CDR2 FQNEAQ (reference sequence). This CDR3 has 11 amino acids. Losses at the gene ends were 6 bases for V and 10 bases for J; bases not matched to a gene: 3. For the CDR3, the DNA is TGTGCCAGCAGGGGGGACAGGGTAGCTTTCTTT. Amino acids: CASRGDRVAFF.

This clone has just a few counts. This chain joins TRBV4-1 and TRBJ1-5; D is undetermined. The germline gives CDR1 MGHRA, CDR2 YSYEKL. With 1 base removed from V and 7 bases from J, the gap between germline ends came to 14 bases. This CDR3 has 15 amino acids. CDR3 in amino acids: CASSQAGEGAQPQHF. The CDR3 DNA reads as TGCGCCAGCAGCCAAGCTGGGGAGGGCGCACAGCCCCAGCATTTT.

The rearrangement links TRBV9 to TRBJ2-1; 8 bases align to TRBD2. The germline CDR1 and CDR2 sequences are SGDLS and YYNGEE. CDR3 length: 18 amino acids. With V trimmed by 0 bases and J by 3 bases, 11 bases remained unmatched. The CDR3 here is CASSVAGGELNVYNEQFF. The CDR3 nucleotides are TGTGCCAGCAGCGTAGCCGGGGGGGAATTAAACGTCTACAATGAGCAGTTCTTC.

The chain couples TRBV6-6 to TRBJ2-3; the D gene is possibly TRBD2 (6 bases). Trimming shortened V by 2 bases and J by 0 bases, and 9 bases separated the two germline ends. CDR3 length: 15 residues. In germline, CDR1 is MNHNY, CDR2 SVGAGI (reference sequence). The CDR3 protein is CASSYTGTSTDTQYF. The CDR3 DNA sequence: TGTGCCAGCAGTTACACCGGGACTAGCACAGATACGCAGTATTTT.

This chain joins TRBV18 and TRBJ1-2; 11 bases fit TRBD1. The CDR3 contains 14 residues. Germline lookup yields CDR1 KGHSH and CDR2 LQKENI. The trim removed 8 bases at V and 3 bases at J, leaving 5 bases unmatched. The CDR3 sequence is CASGLGQGDYGYTF. CDR3 nucleotide sequence: TGTGCCAGCGGCTTGGGACAGGGGGACTATGGCTACACCTTC.

CDR3 region: CASIGGSNQPQHF. In DNA form, the CDR3 reads TGTGCCAGCATAGGGGGTAGCAATCAGCCCCAGCATTTT. This chain links TRBV6-6 with TRBJ1-5; tentatively, D is TRBD1 (6 bases). CDR1 is MNHNY, CDR2 SVGAGI, per germline (reference sequence). V lost 7 bases, J lost 0 bases, and 7 bases lay in between. There are 13 residues in the CDR3.

This sequence joins TRBV27 and TRBJ2-3; 8 bases are shared with TRBD2. V lost 6 bases to trimming and J lost 3 bases; unmatched junction nucleotides: 5. CDR3 size: 14 residues. Germline CDR1 and CDR2: MNHEY and SMNVEV (reference sequence). Written as DNA, the CDR3 is TGTGCCAGCAGATTTATAGCGGGAACAGATACGCAGTATTTT. This encodes CASRFIAGTDTQYF.

This clone was observed once. This chain joins TRBV7-8 and TRBJ1-6; TRBD1 might be the D (5 bases). The V gene lost 2 bases and the J gene lost 9 bases, with 14 bases spanning the gap. The CDR3 is made up of 15 amino acids. Germline V gene lookup returns CDR1 SGHVS and CDR2 FQNEAQ. CDR3 residues: CASSLNQGVGSPLHF. The DNA of the CDR3 is TGTGCCAGCAGCTTAAATCAGGGTGTGGGTTCACCCCTCCACTTT.

CDR3 in amino acids: CASSSQGASQNQPQHF. In DNA form, the CDR3 reads TGTGCCAGCAGTTCTCAGGGGGCGAGCCAAAATCAGCCCCAGCATTTT. This chain joins TRBV28 and TRBJ1-5; 8 bases are shared with TRBD1. The germline gives CDR1 MDHEN, CDR2 SYDVKM. V was pared by 4 bases and J by 4 bases, with 9 bases of the junction left unmatched. This CDR3 spans 16 amino acids.